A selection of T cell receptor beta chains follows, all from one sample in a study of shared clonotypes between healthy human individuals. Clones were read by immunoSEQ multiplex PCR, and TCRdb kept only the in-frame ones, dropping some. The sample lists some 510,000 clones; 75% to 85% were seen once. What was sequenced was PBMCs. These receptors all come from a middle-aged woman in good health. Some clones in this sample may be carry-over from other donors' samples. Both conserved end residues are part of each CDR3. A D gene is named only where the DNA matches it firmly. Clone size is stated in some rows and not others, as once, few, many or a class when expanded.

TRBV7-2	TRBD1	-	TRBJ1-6	CASSLAGQATNSPLHF	TGTGCCAGCAGCTTAGCGGGACAGGCGACCAATTCACCCCTCCACTTT
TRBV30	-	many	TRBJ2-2	CATGNTGELFF	TGTGCCACAGGGAACACCGGGGAGCTGTTTTTT
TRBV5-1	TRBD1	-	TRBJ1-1	CASSRIRQGGNTEAFF	TGCGCCAGCAGCAGAATTAGACAGGGGGGGAACACTGAAGCTTTCTTT
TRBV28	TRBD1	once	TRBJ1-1	CASRLRQGRGDTEAFF	TGTGCCAGCAGGTTACGACAGGGTAGAGGGGACACTGAAGCTTTCTTT
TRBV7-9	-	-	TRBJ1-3	CASSLVVGNTIYF	TGTGCCAGCAGCTTAGTGGTTGGAAACACCATATATTTT
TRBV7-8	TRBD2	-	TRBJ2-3	CASSWTSGRARTDTQYF	TGTGCCAGCAGCTGGACTAGCGGGAGGGCCCGCACAGATACGCAGTATTTT
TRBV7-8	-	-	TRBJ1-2	CASSPTELYGYTF	TGTGCCAGCAGCCCAACTGAACTCTATGGCTACACCTTC
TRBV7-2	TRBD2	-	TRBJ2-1	CASSLGSGDYNEQFF	TGTGCCAGCAGCTTAGGTAGCGGGGATTACAATGAGCAGTTCTTC
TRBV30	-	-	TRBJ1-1	CARRSDSNTEAFF	TGTGCCCGAAGGTCAGATTCGAACACTGAAGCTTTCTTT
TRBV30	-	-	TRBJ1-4	CAWRWTDYNEKLFF	TGTGCCTGGAGATGGACAGATTATAATGAAAAACTGTTTTTT
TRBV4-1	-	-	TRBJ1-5	CASSQDQIPVQPQHF	TGCGCCAGCAGCCAAGACCAAATTCCCGTCCAGCCCCAGCATTTT
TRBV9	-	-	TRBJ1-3	CASSVSGPGSGNTIYF	TGTGCCAGCAGCGTTTCGGGGCCAGGCTCTGGAAACACCATATATTTT
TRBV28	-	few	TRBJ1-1	CASHQGSGEAFF	TGTGCCAGCCACCAGGGCTCGGGTGAAGCTTTCTTT
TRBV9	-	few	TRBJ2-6	CASSLGESSGANVLTF	TGTGCCAGCAGCCTGGGAGAATCCTCTGGGGCCAACGTCCTGACTTTC
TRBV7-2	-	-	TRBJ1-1	CASSFTGVGTEAFF	TGTGCCAGCAGCTTTACGGGAGTGGGCACTGAAGCTTTCTTT
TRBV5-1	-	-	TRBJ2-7	CASSLGDGRGYEQYF	TGCGCCAGCAGCTTGGGTGACGGCAGAGGGTACGAGCAGTACTTC
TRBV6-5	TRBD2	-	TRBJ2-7	CASSYRPGGSSYEQYF	TGTGCCAGCAGTTACCGTCCGGGGGGAAGCTCCTACGAGCAGTACTTC
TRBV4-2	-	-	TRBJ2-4	CASSQGGYSTKNIQYF	TGTGCCAGCAGCCAAGGGGGCTATTCAACCAAAAACATTCAGTACTTC
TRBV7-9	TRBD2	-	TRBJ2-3	CASSLTLAGTTDTQYF	TGTGCCAGCAGCTTAACACTAGCGGGAACTACAGATACGCAGTATTTT
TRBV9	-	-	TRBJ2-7	CASSPGPRNYEQYF	TGTGCCAGCAGCCCCGGTCCACGAAACTACGAGCAGTACTTC
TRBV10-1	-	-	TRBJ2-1	CASSDQRKAGEQFF	TGCGCCAGCAGTGATCAAAGGAAGGCGGGTGAGCAGTTCTTC
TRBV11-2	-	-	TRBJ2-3	CASSSGTSDTQYF	TGTGCCAGCAGCTCCGGGACTTCAGATACGCAGTATTTT
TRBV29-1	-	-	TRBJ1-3	CSVEVISGNTIYF	TGCAGCGTTGAGGTTATCTCTGGAAACACCATATATTTT
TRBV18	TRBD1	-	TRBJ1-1	CASSLQGAFTEAFF	TGTGCCAGCTCACTGCAGGGGGCTTTCACTGAAGCTTTCTTT
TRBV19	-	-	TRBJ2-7	CASSSNRGGYEQYF	TGTGCCAGTAGTTCCAACAGGGGGGGCTACGAGCAGTACTTC
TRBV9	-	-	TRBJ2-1	CASSADVGRQIPNNEQFF	TGTGCCAGCAGCGCCGACGTCGGGAGACAGATTCCTAACAATGAGCAGTTCTTC
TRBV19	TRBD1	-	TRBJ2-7	CASSPRTGARDEQYF	TGTGCCAGTAGTCCACGGACAGGGGCTCGGGACGAGCAGTACTTC
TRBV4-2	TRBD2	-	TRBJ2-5	CASSQGGLAGGPGETQYF	TGTGCCAGCAGCCAAGGTGGACTAGCGGGAGGGCCTGGAGAGACCCAGTACTTC
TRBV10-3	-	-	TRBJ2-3	CAIRLRPGSGDTQYF	TGTGCCATCAGGTTAAGACCGGGTTCTGGAGATACGCAGTATTTT
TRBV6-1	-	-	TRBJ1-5	CASAQNGGQPQHF	TGTGCCAGCGCCCAGAACGGGGGTCAGCCCCAGCATTTT
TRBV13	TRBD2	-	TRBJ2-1	CASRAKRTSGRVNNEQFF	TGTGCCAGCAGGGCCAAGCGGACTAGCGGGAGGGTAAACAATGAGCAGTTCTTC
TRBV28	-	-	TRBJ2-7	CASSGGALNEQYF	TGTGCCAGCAGCGGGGGAGCGCTTAACGAGCAGTACTTC
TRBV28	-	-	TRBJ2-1	CASRITGDNNEQFF	TGTGCCAGCAGAATCACGGGAGACAACAATGAGCAGTTCTTC
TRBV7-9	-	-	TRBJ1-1	CASLGGPASEAFF	TGTGCCAGCCTCGGGGGGCCCGCCTCTGAAGCTTTCTTT
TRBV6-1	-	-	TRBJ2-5	CASRAAQETQYF	TGTGCCAGCAGGGCAGCTCAAGAGACCCAGTACTTC
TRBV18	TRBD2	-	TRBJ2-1	CASSQLAGGNEQFF	TGTGCCAGCTCGCAGCTAGCCGGGGGGAATGAGCAGTTCTTC
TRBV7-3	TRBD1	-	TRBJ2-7	CASSWNRGSYEQYF	TGTGCCAGCAGCTGGAACAGGGGGTCCTACGAGCAGTACTTC
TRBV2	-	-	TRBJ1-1	CASSSNGNTEAFF	TGTGCCAGCAGTTCCAACGGTAACACTGAAGCTTTCTTT
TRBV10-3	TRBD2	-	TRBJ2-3	CAIRNLAGGADTQYF	TGTGCCATCAGGAACCTAGCGGGAGGTGCAGATACGCAGTATTTT
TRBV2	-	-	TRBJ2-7	CASRAKMFSTISYEQYF	TGTGCCAGCAGGGCTAAGATGTTTAGTACTATCTCCTACGAGCAGTACTTC
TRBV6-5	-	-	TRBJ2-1	CASRQSGDPNEQFF	TGTGCCAGCAGACAAAGCGGAGATCCAAATGAGCAGTTCTTC
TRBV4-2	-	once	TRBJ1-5	CASSQDSEQPQHF	TGTGCCAGCAGCCAAGATTCTGAACAGCCCCAGCATTTT
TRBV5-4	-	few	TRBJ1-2	CASSLWANYGYTF	TGTGCCAGCAGCTTATGGGCGAACTATGGCTACACCTTC
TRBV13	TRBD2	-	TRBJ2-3	CASSDPGLAGTDTQYF	TGTGCCAGCAGCGACCCGGGACTAGCGGGTACAGATACGCAGTATTTT
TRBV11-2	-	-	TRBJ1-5	CASSAHRDQPQHF	TGTGCCAGCAGCGCCCACAGGGATCAGCCCCAGCATTTT
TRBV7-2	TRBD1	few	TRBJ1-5	CASSPGTANQPQHF	TGTGCCAGCAGCCCTGGGACAGCCAATCAGCCCCAGCATTTT
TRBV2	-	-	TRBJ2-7	CASSEYPGSPYEQYF	TGTGCCAGCAGTGAATACCCCGGCAGCCCCTACGAGCAGTACTTC
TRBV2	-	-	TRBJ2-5	CASSATGGGTQYF	TGTGCCAGCAGTGCTACCGGAGGGGGGACCCAGTACTTC
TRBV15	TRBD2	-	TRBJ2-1	CATSRRYGSGSSYNEQFF	TGTGCCACCAGCAGACGCTATGGTAGCGGGAGCTCCTACAATGAGCAGTTCTTC
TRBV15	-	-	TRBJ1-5	CATSVSNQPQHF	TGTGCCACCAGTGTAAGCAATCAGCCCCAGCATTTT
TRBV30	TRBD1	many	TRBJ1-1	CAWSAWTGYTEAFF	TGTGCCTGGAGTGCCTGGACAGGGTACACTGAAGCTTTCTTT
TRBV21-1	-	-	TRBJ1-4	CASSMRQAPNEKLFF	TGTGCCAGCAGCATGCGGCAGGCACCTAATGAAAAACTGTTTTTT
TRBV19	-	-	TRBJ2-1	CASSLRNSYNEQFF	TGTGCCAGTAGTTTGCGGAACTCCTACAATGAGCAGTTCTTC
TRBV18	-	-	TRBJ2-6	CASSLSGANVLTF	TGTGCCAGCTCACTATCCGGGGCCAACGTCCTGACTTTC
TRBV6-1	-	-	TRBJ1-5	CASSEQDSNQPQHF	TGTGCCAGCAGTGAACAAGATAGCAATCAGCCCCAGCATTTT